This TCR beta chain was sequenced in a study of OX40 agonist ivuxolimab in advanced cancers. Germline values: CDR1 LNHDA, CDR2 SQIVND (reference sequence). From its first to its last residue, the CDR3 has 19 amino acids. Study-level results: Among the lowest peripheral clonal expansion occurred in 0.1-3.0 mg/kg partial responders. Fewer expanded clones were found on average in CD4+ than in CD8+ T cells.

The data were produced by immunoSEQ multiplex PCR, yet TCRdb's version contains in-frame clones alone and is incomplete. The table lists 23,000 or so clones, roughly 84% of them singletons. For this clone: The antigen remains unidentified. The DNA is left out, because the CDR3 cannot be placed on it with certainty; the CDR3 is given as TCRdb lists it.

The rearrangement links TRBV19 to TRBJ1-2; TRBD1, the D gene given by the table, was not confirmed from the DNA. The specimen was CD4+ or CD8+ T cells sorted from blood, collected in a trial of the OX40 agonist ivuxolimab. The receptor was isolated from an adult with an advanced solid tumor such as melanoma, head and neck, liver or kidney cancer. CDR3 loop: CASSTSSHSDVGQGNGCTF.